These 20 T cell receptor beta chains share one sample of origin, sequenced in a study of Ad26.COV2.S vaccination and SARS-CoV-2 variants. Regarding treatment: roughly 19 received Ad26.COV2.S at low or high dose, single or two shots; a few received placebo; per-sample allocation not given. Sampling happened 63 days after the first vaccine or placebo injection. Assay: immunoSEQ multiplex PCR; the TCRdb copy retains only in-frame clones and omits some. The sample carries fewer than 600,000 clones, roughly nine tenths recorded once. This specimen consisted of peripheral blood, obtained in a trial of Ad26.COV2.S vaccine versus placebo. These receptors were obtained from a person aged 18-65 years who received the Ad26.COV2.S COVID-19 vaccine or a placebo.

The V and J genes are TRBV4-2 and TRBJ1-1, with TRBD1 as a possible D gene (6 bases). This CDR3 is 18 amino acids long. Germline CDR1 LGHNA, CDR2 YNFKEQ. Trimming cost V 7 bases and J 1 base, with 25 bases left between them. In DNA form, the CDR3 reads TGTGCCAGCACCCAGGAAGGACAGAGGGTCATGTGGAACACTGAAGCTTTCTTT. It is translated as CASTQEGQRVMWNTEAFF.

CDR3 residues: CASTTRGPGARAGGLQETQYF. The CDR3 nucleotides are TGTGCCAGCACCACTAGGGGCCCGGGAGCGCGAGCGGGAGGACTCCAAGAGACCCAGTACTTC. The chain links TRBV21-1 to TRBJ2-5; the table's D call, TRBD2, has no DNA check behind it. TRBV21-1 counts as a pseudogene. This CDR3 comprises 21 residues.

This clone is a singleton in its sample. J is TRBJ1-2 and V is TRBV30; D uncertain. CDR1 is GTSNPN, CDR2 SVGIG, per germline (reference sequence). V was shortened by 4 bases and J by 3 bases, with 15 bases between the two germline ends. The CDR3 runs to 14 residues. This CDR3 reads CAWKVVGVDYGYTF. CDR3 in DNA: TGTGCCTGGAAGGTTGTCGGGGTGGACTATGGCTACACCTTC. Drawing the rest from reference TRBV30 and TRBJ1-2, the complete variable domain is SQTIHQWPATLVQPVGSPLSLECTVEGTSNPNLYWYRQAAGRGLQLLFYSVGIGQISSEVPQNLSASRPQDRQFILSSKKLLLSDSGFYLCAWKVVGVDYGYTFGSGTRLTVV.

The chain recombines TRBV30 with TRBJ1-5; the match to TRBD1 covers 8 bases. Trimming took 3 bases from V and 11 from J; bases not matched to a gene: 12. The V gene's germline CDR1 is GTSNPN and CDR2 SVGIG (reference sequence). This CDR3 spans 14 amino acids. The CDR3 region has the DNA TGTGCCTGGAGCCAGGGGACAGGCCAAAGGTCCCAGCATTTT. It codes for CAWSQGTGQRSQHF.

The gene calls are TRBV24-1 and TRBJ2-1, with TRBD2 matching 7 bases. Trimming cost V 4 bases and J 1 base; bases outside gene matches: 6. The CDR3 loop spans 16 amino acids. From germline, CDR1 is KGHDR and CDR2 SFDVKD. The CDR3 DNA reads as TGTGCCACCAGTGACGCATCTAGCGGTTCCTACAATGAGCAGTTCTTC. Amino acids: CATSDASSGSYNEQFF.

V is TRBV30 and J is TRBJ1-2; D ambiguous. Germline lookup yields CDR1 GTSNPN and CDR2 SVGIG (reference sequence). Trimming removed 2 bases from V and 4 bases from J, with 11 bases in between. The CDR3 sequence is 13 residues long. As DNA, the CDR3 is TGTGCCTGGAGTACGACACCTCCCTATGGCTACACCTTC. Its protein is CAWSTTPPYGYTF.

V is TRBV7-5 and J is TRBJ1-2. TRBV7-5 is a known pseudogene. There are 21 residues in the CDR3. The DNA of the CDR3 is TGTGCCAGAAGCTTAGGACTTACTTTCCGGGCCGCCCACAGTTCTCGCTATGGCTACACCTTC. Amino acid sequence: CARSLGLTFRAAHSSRYGYTF.

This clone has only one observation. CDR3 amino acids: CAWSVEGTGRGPLHF. CDR3 coding DNA: TGTGCCTGGAGTGTAGAGGGGACAGGGAGGGGACCCCTCCACTTT. The chain links TRBV30 to TRBJ1-6; 9 positions agree with TRBD1. The CDR3 is 15 residues long. After removal of 0 bases from V and 12 bases from J, the junction contained 9 bases not matched to a gene. Germline V lookup: CDR1 GTSNPN, CDR2 SVGIG (reference sequence).

This clone was seen once. This chain joins TRBV19 and TRBJ1-2; 8 nucleotides match TRBD1. In germline, CDR1 is LNHDA, CDR2 SQIVND (reference sequence). Trimming at V came to 6 bases and at J to 5 bases, leaving 8 bases not matched to a gene. This CDR3 comprises 14 residues. CDR3 loop: CASSRTGNGYGYTF. The CDR3 DNA follows: TGTGCCAGTAGCCGGACAGGGAACGGATATGGCTACACCTTC.

This chain connects TRBV19 to TRBJ2-4, with unresolved D. Trimming took off 4 bases at V and 1 base at J, with 20 bases between the two ends. Looked up from germline, CDR1 is LNHDA and CDR2 is SQIVND (reference sequence). The CDR3 contains 18 residues. The CDR3, as DNA: TGTGCCAGTAGTAGTTCAAGGGTACTAAGTATGGCCAAAAACATTCAGTACTTC. Encoded protein: CASSSSRVLSMAKNIQYF.

V gene TRBV27 combines with J gene TRBJ1-4; D ambiguous. This CDR3 contains 13 residues. Germline values: CDR1 MNHEY, CDR2 SMNVEV (reference sequence). V gave up 6 bases and J gave up 0 bases, with 5 bases separating them. The CDR3 coding sequence is TGTGCCAGCAGCCGGGCAACTAATGAAAAACTGTTTTTT. Encoded protein: CASSRATNEKLFF.

The V gene is TRBV11-2, the J gene TRBJ1-1, with 9 bases identical to TRBD1. CDR1 SGHAT and CDR2 FQNNGV come from the germline V gene. V was clipped by 2 bases and J by 3 bases; unmatched bases: 7. The CDR3 covers 16 residues. In DNA form, the CDR3 reads TGTGCCAGCAGCTTATATGGGACAGGGTACGACACTGAAGCTTTCTTT. Its translation is CASSLYGTGYDTEAFF.

The V call is TRBV19, the J call TRBJ1-1; no firm D call. Germline V gives CDR1 LNHDA, CDR2 SQIVND (reference sequence). Trimming removed 3 bases from V and 0 bases from J, with 14 bases in between. The CDR3 loop spans 16 amino acids. The CDR3 nucleotides read TGTGCCAGTAGTATTAAGGCAGGAGAGATGAACACTGAAGCTTTCTTT. This codes for CASSIKAGEMNTEAFF.

The chain uses TRBV18 and TRBJ2-4, with D uncertain. Germline V gene sequence: CDR1 KGHSH, CDR2 LQKENI. V was clipped by 10 bases and J by 0 bases, with 13 bases between them. The CDR3 loop spans 14 amino acids. CDR3 DNA sequence: TGTGCCACCCGAGACACGTTAGCCAAAAACATTCAGTACTTC. It is translated as CATRDTLAKNIQYF.

CDR3 amino acids: CASSYSEYYGYTF. In DNA form, the CDR3 reads TGTGCCAGCAGTTACTCTGAATACTATGGCTACACCTTC. The chain links TRBV6-5 to TRBJ1-2, with D hard to call. V lost 0 bases, J lost 3 bases, and 5 bases lay in between. The CDR3 consists of 13 residues. The germline CDR1 and CDR2 sequences are MNHEY and SVGAGI.

J is TRBJ2-2 and V is TRBV24-1, with D unresolved. CDR3 length equals 12 residues. The germline gives CDR1 KGHDR, CDR2 SFDVKD. The germline V and J ends were trimmed by 3 bases and 5 bases, with 3 bases remaining between them. CDR3 amino acids: CATSDKTGELFF. The DNA of the CDR3 is TGTGCCACCAGTGATAAGACCGGGGAGCTGTTTTTT.

This rearrangement joins TRBV6-2 or TRBV6-3 to TRBJ2-7, with 7 bases that match TRBD2. The germline CDR1 and CDR2 sequences are MNHEY and SVGEGT. The trim removed 0 bases at V and 6 bases at J, leaving 5 bases unmatched. The CDR3 covers 14 residues. The CDR3 protein is CASSYSGLPSEQYF. The CDR3 bases are TGTGCCAGCAGTTACTCGGGACTACCCAGCGAGCAGTACTTC.

Note on this clone: Different DNA sequences within this sample yield the same CDR3. J is TRBJ2-1 and V is TRBV9, with D possibly called TRBD1 or TRBD2 (5 bases each). Trimming stripped 0 bases from V and 5 bases from J, with 6 bases between. This CDR3 has 13 residues. Germline lookup yields CDR1 SGDLS and CDR2 YYNGEE. This CDR3 reads CASSVGGNNEQFF. As DNA, the CDR3 is TGTGCCAGCAGCGTAGGGGGGAACAATGAGCAGTTCTTC.

The V and J genes are TRBV25-1 and TRBJ1-3, with D possibly matching TRBD1 (6 bases). The ends were cut back, 3 bases at V and 2 bases at J, with 14 bases in the middle. The CDR3 extends over 16 amino acids. Germline V gives CDR1 MGHDK, CDR2 SYGVNS. As DNA, the CDR3 is TGTGCCAGCAGTGAGACCAGGGGATCTCCTGGAAACACCATATATTTT. It yields the protein CASSETRGSPGNTIYF.

The V call is TRBV6-5, the J call TRBJ1-1; no clear D gene. Trimming left V 7 bases short and J 4 bases short, with 10 bases between. Germline CDR1 and CDR2: MNHEY and SVGAGI. This CDR3 contains 12 residues. As DNA, the CDR3 is TGTGCCAGCACCCTCGTCGCCACTGAAGCTTTCTTT. It specifies CASTLVATEAFF.